This is a list of T cell receptor beta chains from one sample in a study of blood T cell repertoires in COVID-19. Profiling relied on immunoSEQ multiplex PCR, and the TCRdb table lists in-frame clones only, not all of them. The sample lists 60,000 or so clones, around four fifths occurring once. Source material: peripheral blood. The receptors originated from a woman of 80 years or more with acute or convalescent COVID-19. Both conserved end residues are part of each CDR3. A D gene is named only where the DNA matches it firmly. Only part of the rows carry a size: once, few, many, or a class if the clone is expanded.

size	V	J	D	DNA	CDR3
few	TRBV11-2	TRBJ2-1	TRBD2	TGTGCCAGCAGCTTCTTCGGGACTAGCGTCGGTGAGCAGTTCTTC	CASSFFGTSVGEQFF
.	TRBV19	TRBJ2-1	.	TGTGCCAGTAGTATTGAGCGGTCAACCTCACAGTTCTTC	CASSIERSTSQFF
few	TRBV6-2/TRBV6-3	TRBJ1-5	TRBD1	TGTGCCAGCAGTTTAACCAGGACAGGGAGCAATCAGCCCCAGCATTTT	CASSLTRTGSNQPQHF
once	TRBV19	TRBJ1-4	TRBD1	TGTGCCAGTAGTAGCAGGGGGCGCTCCATTAATGAAAAACTGTTTTTT	CASSSRGRSINEKLFF
.	TRBV6-2/TRBV6-3	TRBJ1-1	.	TGTGCCAGCAGTGGACAGCTGAACACTGAAGCTTTCTTT	CASSGQLNTEAFF
.	TRBV12-3/TRBV12-4	TRBJ1-3	.	TGTGCCAGCAGTTTAGCGCGCGGAAACACCATATATTTT	CASSLARGNTIYF
.	TRBV7-8	TRBJ2-5	TRBD2	TGTGCCAGCAGGCTGGGACTAGCGGGGGCAATGTGGCAAGAGACCCAGTACTTC	CASRLGLAGAMWQETQYF
.	TRBV6-5	TRBJ1-6	.	TGTGCCAGCAGGGGAGAGAGGGTCGGACGTCCACCCCTCCACTTT	CASRGERVGRPPLHF
few	TRBV28	TRBJ2-2	.	TGTGCCAGCAGTTTTCAAGCTCCAACCGGGGAGCTGTTTTTT	CASSFQAPTGELFF
.	TRBV18	TRBJ2-2	.	TGTGCCAGCTCACCAGAGGCCGGGGAGCTGTTTTTT	CASSPEAGELFF
.	TRBV5-4	TRBJ2-1	.	TGTGCCAGCAGCTTGCAACAGGGCTCCTACAATGAGCAGTTCTTC	CASSLQQGSYNEQFF
.	TRBV6-5	TRBJ1-2	TRBD1	TGTGCCAGCAGATCGGGACAGGGGAACGGCTACACCTTC	CASRSGQGNGYTF
.	TRBV6-5	TRBJ2-7	TRBD2	TGTGCCAGCAGTTACGGGGGGGTTTATGAGCAGTACTTC	CASSYGGVYEQYF
.	TRBV2	TRBJ1-5	.	TGTGCCAGCAGTGAATCGCGGGGGGAGGGACTTCAGCCCCAGCATTTT	CASSESRGEGLQPQHF
.	TRBV3-1/TRBV3-2	TRBJ1-1	TRBD1	TGTGCCAGCAGCCAAAGACAGGGGACCGGACAAGCTTTCTTT	CASSQRQGTGQAFF
.	TRBV30	TRBJ1-1	.	TGTGCCTGGCGACAGGAGACTGAAGCTTTCTTT	CAWRQETEAFF
.	TRBV28	TRBJ1-4	.	TGTGCCAGCAGTATGGGGGGAGCTAATGAAAAACTGTTTTTT	CASSMGGANEKLFF
.	TRBV6-2/TRBV6-3	TRBJ1-5	.	TGTGCCAGCAGTTACGGGGGCTCTAGCAATCAGCCCCAGCATTTT	CASSYGGSSNQPQHF
once	TRBV7-3	TRBJ2-5	.	TGTGCCAGCAGCCTCCGCAGGGGCCGGGGAGAGACCCAGTACTTC	CASSLRRGRGETQYF
.	TRBV5-6	TRBJ2-7	.	TGTGCCAGCAGCTTGTCCCGCTACGAGCAGTACTTC	CASSLSRYEQYF
.	TRBV4-1	TRBJ2-7	TRBD2	TGCGCCAGCAGCCGGGGGACTAGTAGCTACGAGCAGTACTTC	CASSRGTSSYEQYF
.	TRBV19	TRBJ2-5	TRBD2	TGTGCCAGTAGAGGACGGGGGGGATCGTACCAAGAGACCCAGTACTTC	CASRGRGGSYQETQYF
.	TRBV18	TRBJ1-1	.	TGTGCCAGCTCACCACCGGGGGGCACTGAAGCTTTCTTT	CASSPPGGTEAFF
.	TRBV13	TRBJ2-3	.	TGTGCCAGCAGCTTCCGTCTCCTGGGGCCAGATACGCAGTATTTT	CASSFRLLGPDTQYF
few	TRBV7-9	TRBJ1-3	TRBD1	TGTGCCAGCAGCTCTTCGGACAGGGGAGACACCATATATTTT	CASSSSDRGDTIYF
.	TRBV2	TRBJ2-1	.	TGTGCCAGCAGGGAGACAGCCACCTCCTACAATGAGCAGTTCTTC	CASRETATSYNEQFF
.	TRBV5-1	TRBJ2-4	TRBD2	TGCGCCAGCAGTTCCGGTCGACTAGCGGAGGTAGCCAAAAACATTCAGTACTTC	CASSSGRLAEVAKNIQYF
.	TRBV27	TRBJ2-1	.	TGTGCCAGCGGACGGAGGGGAATGGATGAGCAGTTCTTC	CASGRRGMDEQFF
.	TRBV6-1	TRBJ2-2	TRBD2	TGTGCCAGCAGTGAAGGACTAGCGGGAGGGGGGGAGCTGTTTTTT	CASSEGLAGGGELFF
.	TRBV7-3	TRBJ2-3	.	TGTGCCAGCAGCGCGGGACCCCCTACTACGCAGTATTTT	CASSAGPPTTQYF
.	TRBV7-9	TRBJ1-2	.	TGTGCCAGCGTAAGGGGGGGAGACTATGGCTACACCTTC	CASVRGGDYGYTF
.	TRBV6-4	TRBJ2-2	.	TGTGCCAGCAGACTGGACTACTCCACCGGGGAGCTGTTTTTT	CASRLDYSTGELFF
.	TRBV28	TRBJ2-3	TRBD2	TGTGCCAGCAGTTCCACCAGGGGCGGGAGGGGCCGCGATACGCAGTATTTT	CASSSTRGGRGRDTQYF
.	TRBV18	TRBJ1-5	.	TGTGCCAGCTCACCATTGGGCCCGGGGGGCAATCAGCCCCAGCATTTT	CASSPLGPGGNQPQHF
.	TRBV5-4	TRBJ2-1	.	TGTGCCAGCAGCCAACTACTAGGGCCGTACAATGAGCAGTTCTTC	CASSQLLGPYNEQFF
.	TRBV7-3	TRBJ1-5	TRBD1	TGTGCCAGCAGCCCCCCCTCGACAGGGAGACAGGGTCAGCCCCAGCATTTT	CASSPPSTGRQGQPQHF
.	TRBV28	TRBJ1-3	.	TGTGCCAGCAGTTTAGACAGGCCGGGAAACACCATATATTTT	CASSLDRPGNTIYF
few	TRBV5-4	TRBJ1-2	TRBD1	TGTGCCAGCAGCAAGGGCGGGACAGGGGGATACACCTATGGCTACACCTTC	CASSKGGTGGYTYGYTF
.	TRBV15	TRBJ1-6	.	TGTGCCACCAGCATAGGACACAACTATAATTCACCCCTCCACTTT	CATSIGHNYNSPLHF
.	TRBV19	TRBJ2-1	TRBD1	TGTGCCAGTATGAGGGGGGACAGGGGGCCCTACAATGAGCAGTTCTTC	CASMRGDRGPYNEQFF
.	TRBV6-5	TRBJ1-1	.	TGTGCCAGCACTGCCAAGCAGCGGAACACTGAAGCTTTCTTT	CASTAKQRNTEAFF
.	TRBV6-4	TRBJ1-2	.	TGTGCCAGCAGTGACTTCGACGGCTCCACGGGGGGCTACACCTTC	CASSDFDGSTGGYTF
once	TRBV4-2	TRBJ1-2	.	TGTGCCAGCAGCTTATACAGGACAGAGCATGGCTACACCTTC	CASSLYRTEHGYTF
once	TRBV7-9	TRBJ2-2	.	TGTGCCAGCAGCTTTGAGGTCTTCGGAGGGGCGGAGCTGTTTTTT	CASSFEVFGGAELFF
few	TRBV18	TRBJ1-4	.	TGTGCCAGCTCACGGGACACCTCAACTAATGAAAAACTGTTTTTT	CASSRDTSTNEKLFF
.	TRBV9	TRBJ2-1	.	TGTGCCGGCAGCGTATCATACAATGAGCAGTTCTTC	CAGSVSYNEQFF
once	TRBV5-1	TRBJ2-7	TRBD2	TGCGCCAGCAGCTTGGTGTCTAGCGGGACCTACGAGCAGTACTTC	CASSLVSSGTYEQYF
once	TRBV9	TRBJ1-1	.	TGTGCCAGCAGCGGTCATACGACAGGGAACACTGAAGCTTTCTTT	CASSGHTTGNTEAFF
.	TRBV3-1/TRBV3-2	TRBJ1-2	TRBD1	TGTGCCAGCAGCCAACCCGGGACAGATTCAAATGGCTACACCTTC	CASSQPGTDSNGYTF
.	TRBV6-5	TRBJ1-1	.	TGTGCCAGCAGTTATTCGAAGTCGCGGCGCACTGAAGCTTTCTTT	CASSYSKSRRTEAFF
.	TRBV5-5	TRBJ2-7	.	TGTGCCAGCAGCTTGGAAGATATTAGCGAGCAGTACTTC	CASSLEDISEQYF
.	TRBV18	TRBJ2-1	.	TGTGCCAGCTCACCACCCTGGGGGGATGAGCAGTTCTTC	CASSPPWGDEQFF